This T cell receptor beta chain appears in the sequencing data of a study of primary melanoma T cells and metastatic recurrence. About the research overall: Samples were primary melanomas of stage T2 to T4. General study results and limits: Primary melanomas may harbor an effective T-cell antitumor response, authors suggested. Combined with tumor thickness, T-cell fraction reportedly beat other histopathological additions. T-cell fraction over 20% seemed protective regardless of ulceration or nodes.

Produced via immunoSEQ multiplex PCR; TCRdb's table is partial and in-frame only. The sample yields about 1,500 clones, 77% seen once. Comment on this clone: Its antigen is unidentified.

Trimming removed 3 bases from V and 4 bases from J, with 16 bases in between. The germline gives CDR1 SQVTM, CDR2 ANQGSEA. The CDR3 has 14 amino acids. The chain links TRBV29-1 to TRBJ2-7; D is possibly TRBD1 (5 bases). The sample was melanoma tumor tissue. The sequence derives from a human donor with melanoma. Here the CDR3 DNA reads TGCAGCGTTGATACAGGTACACCCGGGTACGAGCAGTACTTC. Its protein is CSVDTGTPGYEQYF.